The next 29 T cell receptor beta chains were all read from a single sample in a study of T cells in Graves' hyperthyroidism and ophthalmopathy. It was RNA transcripts that yielded the amplified TCR beta CDR3 regions. First-round RT-PCR with HTBI primers amplified the TCR CDR3 region. TCRdb re-derived calls from the multiplex PCR reads in MiXCR, one entry per CDR3 protein. Among hundreds of thousands of distinct CDR3 sequences, 20% were seen once, and the ten largest hold 30% to 40%. The sequenced material came from blood. The source is a man aged 25 to 45 with Graves' ophthalmopathy.

This clonotype has more than one count but fewer than ten. J is TRBJ2-7 and V is TRBV6-1; 8 bases map to TRBD1. Germline V gives CDR1 MNHNS, CDR2 SASEGT. CDR3 length equals 14 residues. J gave up 5 bases and V 6 bases, and 9 bases lay outside the gene matches. Here the CDR3 DNA reads TGTGCCAGCAGCACGGGACAGGCAGGTAACGAGCAGTACTTC. It codes for CASSTGQAGNEQYF.

The chain is built from TRBV7-9 and TRBJ2-2; TRBD2 aligns across 11 bases. The CDR3 length is 16 residues. Germline V gene sequence: CDR1 SEHNR, CDR2 FQNEAQ (reference sequence). The junction had 6 bases not matched to a gene; V was cut back by 6 bases and J by 3 bases. The CDR3 nucleotides read TGTGCCAGCAGTCCCACTAGCGGGAGTGACACCGGGGAGCTGTTTTTT. As protein: CASSPTSGSDTGELFF.

This clonotype has at least ten counts. The rearrangement uses TRBV28 and TRBJ2-1; the D call may be TRBD1 or TRBD2 (5 bases each). This CDR3 region has 11 residues. Germline CDR1 reads MDHEN; CDR2 reads SYDVKM. Trimming took 5 bases from V and 10 from J, leaving 9 bases between them. CDR3 amino acids: CASSSRDEQFF. The CDR3 DNA reads TGTGCCAGCAGTAGCAGGGACGAGCAGTTCTTC.

This clonotype was counted at least ten times. The rearrangement links TRBV18 to TRBJ1-1; a weak D match, TRBD1 (5 bases). Germline loops: CDR1 KGHSH, CDR2 LQKENI. This CDR3 has 15 residues. Deletions cut 6 bases from V and 0 bases from J, with 14 bases between. The CDR3 sequence is CASSPFEGMNTEAFF. CDR3 in DNA: TGTGCCAGCTCCCCTTTCGAGGGGATGAACACTGAAGCTTTCTTT.

The chain carries TRBV2 and TRBJ2-2; D is ambiguous. Trimming cost V 6 bases and J 7 bases, with 9 bases left between them. This CDR3 contains 12 residues. Germline assignment: CDR1 SNHLY and CDR2 FYNNEI. The DNA for the CDR3 is TGTGCCAGCAGGCGACGGAACGGGGAGCTGTTTTTT. Its translation: CASRRRNGELFF.

This chain connects TRBV20-1 to TRBJ2-1, with TRBD2 identical over 7 bases. Trimming took 3 bases from V and 7 from J; bases not matched to a gene: 6. Looked up from germline, CDR1 is DFQATT and CDR2 is SNEGSKA (reference sequence). CDR3 length: 13 amino acids. CDR3 sequence reads: CSAREGGRNEQFF. Here the CDR3 DNA reads TGCAGTGCTAGGGAGGGAGGGAGAAATGAGCAGTTCTTC.

In its sample, this clonotype was seen once. The junction differs from germline at one of its ends, possibly a read error. V and J are TRBV6-2 or TRBV6-3 and TRBJ2-7; D possibly corresponds to TRBD1 (5 bases). This CDR3 contains 17 residues. The germline V gene encodes CDR1 MNHEY and CDR2 SVGEGT. The CDR3 region is CAISYSVVVGASYEQYF. The CDR3, as DNA: TGTGCCATCAGTTACTCCGTAGTGGTAGGGGCCTCCTACGAGCAGTACTTC.

V usage is TRBV20-1 and J usage is TRBJ1-5, with D perhaps TRBD1 (5 bases). The CDR3 has 12 residues. V dropped 3 bases and J dropped 7 bases, with 10 bases sitting between them. In germline, CDR1 is DFQATT, CDR2 SNEGSKA (reference sequence). The CDR3 is CSASFRGQPQHF. The CDR3 region has the DNA TGCAGTGCTAGTTTCCGGGGGCAGCCCCAGCATTTT.

The gene calls are TRBV10-3 and TRBJ2-7; D is undetermined. There are 13 residues in the CDR3. Germline V lookup: CDR1 ENHRY, CDR2 SYGVKD. With 3 bases removed from V and 3 bases from J, the gap between germline ends came to 9 bases. The CDR3 is CAISEDGYYEQYF. Written as DNA, the CDR3 is TGTGCCATCAGTGAAGACGGTTACTACGAGCAGTACTTC.

This chain connects TRBV5-1 to TRBJ2-3, with 9 bases identical to TRBD2. Germline CDR1 is SGHRS and CDR2 is YFSETQ. The V segment lost 0 bases and the J segment 2 bases; nucleotides outside the gene matches: 13. The CDR3 has 19 amino acids. The CDR3 is CASSLGSGGLAGSTDTQYF. The CDR3, as DNA: TGCGCCAGCAGCTTGGGCAGCGGGGGGCTAGCGGGCTCCACAGATACGCAGTATTTT.

This clonotype was seen a few times. The rearrangement links TRBV2 to TRBJ1-5; D is unclear. This CDR3 has 12 residues. The ends were cut back, 5 bases at V and 3 bases at J, with 5 bases in the middle. Germline lookup yields CDR1 SNHLY and CDR2 FYNNEI. The CDR3, as DNA: TGTGCCAGCAGTTCAGACAATCAGCCCCAGCATTTT. Protein: CASSSDNQPQHF.

This chain uses TRBV20-1 with TRBJ2-5; 8 nucleotides align to TRBD1. The CDR3 is 18 amino acids. V gave up 5 bases and J gave up 1 base; unmatched junction bases: 18. Germline values: CDR1 DFQATT, CDR2 SNEGSKA (reference sequence). CDR3 protein: CSAADREPNKRTQETQYF. DNA for the CDR3: TGCAGTGCTGCGGACAGGGAGCCCAATAAGCGGACCCAAGAGACCCAGTACTTC.

The table lists this clonotype with a few counts. This chain joins TRBV5-1 and TRBJ1-2, with D hard to call. CDR1 and CDR2 (germline): SGHRS, YFSETQ. V dropped 0 bases and J dropped 7 bases, with 13 bases sitting between them. CDR3 size: 14 residues. The CDR3 sequence: CASSLDAGKGGYTF. DNA for the CDR3: TGCGCCAGCAGCTTGGATGCGGGAAAGGGTGGCTACACCTTC.

This clonotype occurred a few times. V gene TRBV27 combines with J gene TRBJ1-6; weak D call: TRBD1 (6 bases). In germline, CDR1 is MNHEY, CDR2 SMNVEV (reference sequence). Deletions cut 5 bases from V and 8 bases from J, with 13 bases between. The CDR3 has 14 amino acids. CDR3 amino acids: CASSPPPGDSPLHF. CDR3 bases: TGTGCCAGCAGTCCCCCCCCAGGGGATTCACCCCTCCACTTT.

There are a few counts of this clonotype. This chain links TRBV30 with TRBJ2-3; no reliable D call. The CDR3 consists of 13 residues. V was trimmed by 2 bases and J by 0 bases, leaving 6 bases between them. Germline CDR1 and CDR2: GTSNPN and SVGIG (reference sequence). Here the CDR3 DNA reads TGTGCCTGGAGTATAGATAGCACAGATACGCAGTATTTT. Its protein product is CAWSIDSTDTQYF.

In this sample, this clonotype turned up many times. The V gene is TRBV20-1, the J gene TRBJ2-7; D remains ambiguous. The germline gives CDR1 DFQATT, CDR2 SNEGSKA (reference sequence). The CDR3 runs 14 residues. V shed 1 base and J shed 5 bases, with 15 bases lying between them. This CDR3 is CSARGYGGVDEQYF. CDR3 DNA sequence: TGCAGTGCTAGAGGATACGGTGGTGTGGACGAGCAGTACTTC.

This clonotype has at least ten counts. V gene TRBV11-3 combines with J gene TRBJ1-5, with a weak D call TRBD1 (6 bases). The ends were cut back, 7 bases at V and 2 bases at J, with 12 bases in the middle. CDR3 length equals 14 residues. CDR1 is SGHNT and CDR2 is YENEEA in the germline V gene. This chain's CDR3 is CASNSGHGNQPQHF. The CDR3 DNA reads as TGTGCCAGCAATTCGGGACACGGCAATCAGCCCCAGCATTTT.

This clonotype appeared many times. The junction does not match germline at one end; this may be a read error. V is TRBV7-2 and J is TRBJ1-1; D unclear. The CDR3 contains 13 residues. CDR1 and CDR2 (germline): SGHTA, FQGNSA. The CDR3 DNA sequence: TGTGCCAGCAGTTTAGCGGGCCACACTGAAGCTTTCTTT. This codes for CASSLAGHTEAFF.

The table lists this clonotype with a few counts. The J gene is TRBJ1-1, the V gene TRBV14; maybe TRBD1 (6 bases). V lost 4 bases to trimming and J lost 1 base, with 16 bases between them. Germline assignment: CDR1 SGHDN and CDR2 FVKESK. This CDR3 spans 16 amino acids. CDR3 DNA: TGTGCCAGCAGCCCACTCGATCGGGGGGCGAACACTGAAGCTTTCTTT. Amino acids: CASSPLDRGANTEAFF. Based on the CDR3 plus reference TRBV14 and TRBJ1-1, the full variable domain is EAGVTQFPSHSVIEKGQTVTLRCDPISGHDNLYWYRRVMGKEIKFLLHFVKESKQDESGMPNNRFLAERTGGTYSTLKVQPAELEDSGVYFCASSPLDRGANTEAFFGQGTRLTVV.

The chain is built from TRBV6-1 and TRBJ2-5; no firm D call. Per the germline V gene, CDR1 is MNHNS and CDR2 is SASEGT. CDR3 length: 15 residues. Trimming removed 6 bases from V and 5 bases from J, with 19 bases in between. The CDR3 nucleotides are TGTGCCAGCAGATTCCGAGGATCAGTGGGGGAGACCCAGTACTTC. Its protein is CASRFRGSVGETQYF.

The chain uses TRBV28 and TRBJ2-2, with D tentatively TRBD2 (7 bases). V was cut by 7 bases and J by 4 bases, with 16 bases left in between. Germline V gene data show CDR1 as MDHEN and CDR2 as SYDVKM. The CDR3 sequence is 15 residues long. The CDR3 loop reads CASILGGASTGELFF. The CDR3 bases are TGTGCCAGCATCTTAGGGGGGGCTTCCACCGGGGAGCTGTTTTTT.

J is TRBJ1-2 and V is TRBV7-9; D unclear. CDR1 SEHNR and CDR2 FQNEAQ come from the germline V gene (reference sequence). This CDR3 comprises 13 residues. The ends were cut back, 3 bases at V and 4 bases at J, with 9 bases in the middle. CDR3 sequence (DNA): TGTGCCAGCAGCTTTGCGGGTTCCTATGGCTACACCTTC. This gives the protein CASSFAGSYGYTF.

This clonotype was observed a handful of times. The chain combines TRBV20-1 with TRBJ2-7; 13 positions agree with TRBD2. V lost 6 bases to trimming and J lost 3 bases; unmatched junction nucleotides: 8. There are 15 residues in the CDR3. CDR1 and CDR2 (germline): DFQATT, SNEGSKA (reference sequence). CDR3 bases: TGCAGTGCCCGCCCGGGACTAGCGGGAAACTACGAGCAGTACTTC. Translation gives CSARPGLAGNYEQYF.

On this clonotype itself: At one end, the junction sequence differs from germline, possibly due to a read error. The gene calls are TRBV24-1 and TRBJ2-1; possible D gene TRBD2, 6 bases. Per germline, CDR1 KGHDR and CDR2 SFDVKD. This CDR3 is built from 17 residues. CDR3 bases: TGTGCCACCAGTGATCCCTCGGACGGGAGCTCCTACAATGGGCAGTTCTTC. Translation: CATSDPSDGSSYNGQFF.

This clonotype was seen more than once but under ten times. A much more abundant neighbour one base away suggests this may be a read error. The chain joins TRBV3-1 to TRBJ2-7; TRBD1 or TRBD2 may be the D gene (6 bases each). Germline V gene data show CDR1 as LGHDT and CDR2 as YNNKEL (reference sequence). The CDR3 has 14 amino acids. CDR3 residues: CASSQSRGPYGQYF. The DNA of the CDR3 is TGTGCCAGCAGCCAATCCCGGGGGCCCTACGGGCAGTACTTC.

The rearrangement uses TRBV30 and TRBJ1-3; D is possibly TRBD1 (6 bases). The CDR3 totals 12 residues. The V gene's germline CDR1 is GTSNPN and CDR2 SVGIG (reference sequence). CDR3 bases: TGTGCTTGGGGGGGCTTTGGAAACACCATATATTTT. Encoded protein: CAWGGFGNTIYF.

The genes are TRBV9 and TRBJ1-1; D is possibly TRBD1 (5 bases). Germline CDR1 SGDLS, CDR2 YYNGEE. V was shortened by 0 bases and J by 3 bases, with 12 bases between the two germline ends. This CDR3 has 15 amino acids. CDR3 in amino acids: CASSVGGLRYTEAFF. The CDR3, as DNA: TGTGCCAGCAGCGTAGGGGGACTAAGATACACTGAAGCTTTCTTT.

This clonotype occurred a few times. V is TRBV20-1 and J is TRBJ2-4; D might be TRBD1 or TRBD2, each matching 6 bases. CDR1 and CDR2 from the germline V gene are DFQATT and SNEGSKA (reference sequence). The CDR3 spans 13 residues. Trimming left V 1 base short and J 6 bases short, with 10 bases between. CDR3 residues: CSARGEGGNIQYF. The CDR3 DNA is TGCAGTGCTAGAGGAGAGGGGGGAAACATTCAGTACTTC.

This chain uses TRBV19 with TRBJ1-1; D gene uncertain. CDR1 LNHDA and CDR2 SQIVND come from the germline V gene (reference sequence). This CDR3 is built from 12 residues. The ends were cut back, 4 bases at V and 11 bases at J, with 14 bases in the middle. Here the CDR3 reads CASSRRAQEAFF. For the CDR3, the DNA is TGTGCCAGTAGTAGGAGGGCTCAGGAGGCTTTCTTT.